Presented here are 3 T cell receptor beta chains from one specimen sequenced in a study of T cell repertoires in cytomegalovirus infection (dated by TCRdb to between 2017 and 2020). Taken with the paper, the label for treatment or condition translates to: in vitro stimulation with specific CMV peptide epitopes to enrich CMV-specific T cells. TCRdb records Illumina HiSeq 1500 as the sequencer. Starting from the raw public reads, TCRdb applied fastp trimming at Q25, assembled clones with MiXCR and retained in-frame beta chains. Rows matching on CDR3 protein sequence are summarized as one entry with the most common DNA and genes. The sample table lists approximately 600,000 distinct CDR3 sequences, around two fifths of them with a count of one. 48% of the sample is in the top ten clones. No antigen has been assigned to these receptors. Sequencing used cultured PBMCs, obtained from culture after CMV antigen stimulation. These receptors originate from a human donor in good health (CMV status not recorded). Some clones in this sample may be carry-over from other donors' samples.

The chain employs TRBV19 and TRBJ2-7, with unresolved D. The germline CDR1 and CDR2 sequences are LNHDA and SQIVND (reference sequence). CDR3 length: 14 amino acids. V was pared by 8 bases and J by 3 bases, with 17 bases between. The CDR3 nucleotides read TGTGCCAGTGGCGCCTCGACCCAAGGCTACGAGCAGTACTTC. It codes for CASGASTQGYEQYF.

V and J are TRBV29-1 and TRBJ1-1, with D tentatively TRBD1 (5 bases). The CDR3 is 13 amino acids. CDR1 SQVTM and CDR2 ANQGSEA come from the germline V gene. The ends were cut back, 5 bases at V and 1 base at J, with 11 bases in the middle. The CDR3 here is CSVTGTENTEAFF. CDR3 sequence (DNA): TGCAGCGTTACCGGGACGGAGAACACTGAAGCTTTCTTT.

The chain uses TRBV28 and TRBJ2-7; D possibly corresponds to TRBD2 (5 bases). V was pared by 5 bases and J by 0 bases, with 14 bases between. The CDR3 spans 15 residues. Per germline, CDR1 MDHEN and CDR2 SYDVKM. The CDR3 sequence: CASSPRGTSSYEQYF. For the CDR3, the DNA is TGTGCCAGCAGTCCCCGGGGAACGAGCTCCTACGAGCAGTACTTC.